This T cell receptor beta chain stems from a study of cytomegalovirus exposure and HLA in healthy donors. General study points: Analyzed later, association rates of TCRs varied across HLA loci, with DRB1 most and HLA-C fewest. By a later analysis, the bulk of CMV-associated TCR beta chains appeared HLA-restricted. The study had only CMV serostatus as immune exposure information.

Germline values: CDR1 MNHEY, CDR2 SVGAGI. V was shortened by 4 bases and J by 0 bases, with 13 bases between the two germline ends. This CDR3 has 16 amino acids. Regarding this clone: The antigen remains unidentified.

60 Vbeta and 13 Jbeta primers were used in PCR. Using immunoSEQ multiplex PCR, the repertoire was profiled, and TCRdb retains in-frame clones only, with some absent. Here the sample spans about 21,000 clones, about 80% being singletons. This TCR came from a man aged 55 to 70 in good health and CMV-seronegative. Sequenced material: PBMCs. The chain carries TRBV6-5 and TRBJ2-1, with D unclear. CDR3 loop: CASSSRPRSSYNEQFF. In DNA form, the CDR3 reads TGTGCCAGCAGTTCTAGGCCCCGGAGCTCCTACAATGAGCAGTTCTTC.